One sample yielded the 16 T cell receptor beta chains listed below, sequenced in a study of T cells in localized non-small cell lung cancer. Profiling relied on immunoSEQ multiplex PCR, and the TCRdb table lists in-frame clones only, not all of them. The table has about 36,000 clones, around 88% seen once. This specimen consisted of peripheral blood, obtained before any cancer treatment. The source of these receptors is a woman aged 40 to 75 with stage I lung adenocarcinoma.

The chain carries TRBV29-1 and TRBJ2-7, with D unclear. The CDR3 runs to 11 residues. Germline CDR1 is SQVTM and CDR2 is ANQGSEA. Trimming stripped 3 bases from V and 3 bases from J, with 6 bases between. The CDR3 DNA sequence: TGCAGCGTTGATTGGGACTACGAGCAGTACTTC. Protein sequence: CSVDWDYEQYF.

V usage is TRBV15 and J usage is TRBJ2-3; tentatively, D is TRBD2 (7 bases). The V gene lost 3 bases and the J gene lost 0 bases, with 19 bases spanning the gap. The CDR3 runs to 18 residues. Germline loops: CDR1 LNHNV, CDR2 YYDKDF (reference sequence). CDR3 nucleotide sequence: TGTGCCACCAGCAGGGAAGGGCTGCGGGGGCCTAGCACAGATACGCAGTATTTT. It yields the protein CATSREGLRGPSTDTQYF.

The chain employs TRBV2 and TRBJ1-4; no definite D call. There are 13 residues in the CDR3. The germline V and J ends were trimmed by 8 bases and 5 bases, with 12 bases remaining between them. Looked up from germline, CDR1 is SNHLY and CDR2 is FYNNEI. CDR3 region: CASDRTQNEKLFF. The CDR3 coding sequence is TGTGCCAGCGATCGAACCCAAAATGAAAAACTGTTTTTT.

The chain combines TRBV7-9 with TRBJ1-1; perhaps TRBD1 as D (5 bases). V was clipped by 6 bases and J by 1 base, with 9 bases between them. The CDR3 sequence is 13 residues long. Germline lookup yields CDR1 SEHNR and CDR2 FQNEAQ (reference sequence). Here the CDR3 DNA reads TGTGCCAGCAGAACCACAGGGAACACTGAAGCTTTCTTT. As protein: CASRTTGNTEAFF.

J is TRBJ2-2 and V is TRBV28; D not certain. The germline CDR1 and CDR2 sequences are MDHEN and SYDVKM. CDR3 length equals 17 residues. Trimming took off 4 bases at V and 0 bases at J, with 15 bases between the two ends. CDR3 nucleotides: TGTGCCAGCAGTTCACAGAACCAAATATCGAACACCGGGGAGCTGTTTTTT. Translated: CASSSQNQISNTGELFF.

In DNA, the CDR3 is TGTGCCAGCAACGCCGGGACAGCTGAAAAACTGTTTTTT. Translation: CASNAGTAEKLFF. The chain has TRBV7-8 and TRBJ1-4; 7 nucleotides match TRBD1. This CDR3 is built from 13 residues. Germline CDR1 SGHVS, CDR2 FQNEAQ. With 7 bases clipped from V and 7 bases from J, the junction kept 6 bases outside the gene matches.

V gene TRBV18 combines with J gene TRBJ2-2; no firm D call. The CDR3 totals 17 residues. From germline, CDR1 is KGHSH and CDR2 LQKENI. Trimming left V 3 bases short and J 2 bases short, with 16 bases between. CDR3 nucleotide sequence: TGTGCCAGCTCACCGAGGTGGCAGTCGCTCAACACCGGGGAGCTGTTTTTT. Translation: CASSPRWQSLNTGELFF.

The chain uses TRBV6-5 and TRBJ1-4, with D tentatively TRBD1 (5 bases). V lost 2 bases to trimming and J lost 7 bases, with 11 bases between them. The germline V gene encodes CDR1 MNHEY and CDR2 SVGAGI. The CDR3 extends over 14 amino acids. The CDR3: CASSYKGRSEKLFF. In nucleotides, the CDR3 is TGTGCCAGCAGTTACAAGGGGAGGTCTGAAAAACTGTTTTTT.

The chain has TRBV2 and TRBJ2-7; D is perhaps TRBD1 (7 bases). Germline V gene lookup returns CDR1 SNHLY and CDR2 FYNNEI. V was clipped by 2 bases and J by 2 bases, with 19 bases between them. CDR3 length equals 17 residues. Here the CDR3 reads CASSEMVRGASPYEQYF. DNA for the CDR3: TGTGCCAGCAGTGAAATGGTCAGGGGGGCGTCTCCCTACGAGCAGTACTTC.

The rearrangement joins TRBV10-2 to TRBJ1-5, with D unresolved. The CDR3 length is 13 residues. V shed 3 bases and J shed 4 bases, with 7 bases lying between them. Germline values: CDR1 WSHSY, CDR2 SAAADI. This CDR3 reads CASSDGPNQPQHF. CDR3 coding DNA: TGCGCCAGCAGTGATGGCCCAAATCAGCCCCAGCATTTT.

The chain joins TRBV5-1 to TRBJ2-1; 11 bases fit TRBD2. After removal of 0 bases from V and 7 bases from J, the junction contained 6 bases not matched to a gene. The CDR3 is 16 residues long. In germline, CDR1 is SGHRS, CDR2 YFSETQ. In nucleotides, the CDR3 is TGCGCCAGCAGCTTGGCCCCTAGCGGGGGGAGGAATGAGCAGTTCTTC. Protein sequence: CASSLAPSGGRNEQFF.

The chain recombines TRBV6-1 with TRBJ2-3; the D is unclear. The V and J ends lost 6 bases and 4 bases respectively, with 14 bases between them. The CDR3 has 14 residues. CDR1 is MNHNS and CDR2 is SASEGT in the germline V gene. This chain's CDR3 is CASSPNWAADTQYF. DNA for the CDR3: TGTGCCAGCAGCCCAAACTGGGCTGCAGATACGCAGTATTTT.

This clone was counted a few times. V and J are TRBV5-6 and TRBJ1-3; D possibly corresponds to TRBD1 (5 bases). Germline CDR1 reads SGHDT; CDR2 reads YYEEEE. This CDR3 is 15 amino acids long. V gave up 3 bases and J gave up 0 bases, with 10 bases separating them. The CDR3 DNA reads TGTGCCAGCAGCTACACAGGAGGCTCTGGAAACACCATATATTTT. Amino acid sequence: CASSYTGGSGNTIYF.

The chain is built from TRBV7-3 and TRBJ2-1, with a tentative D call TRBD1 (5 bases). Germline V gene sequence: CDR1 SGHTA, CDR2 FQGTGA. The CDR3 runs to 15 residues. The germline V and J ends were trimmed by 4 bases and 1 base, with 11 bases remaining between them. The CDR3 region is CASSSGPGSYNEQFF. In DNA, the CDR3 is TGTGCCAGCAGCTCAGGTCCAGGGTCCTACAATGAGCAGTTCTTC. Full variable domain (outside the CDR3, taken from reference TRBV7-3 and TRBJ2-1): GAGVSQTPSNKVTEKGKYVELRCDPISGHTALYWYRQSLGQGPEFLIYFQGTGAADDSGLPNDRFFAVRPEGSVSTLKIQRTERGDSAVYLCASSSGPGSYNEQFFGPGTRLTVL.

V is TRBV7-8 and J is TRBJ2-7; 7 nucleotides align to TRBD1. CDR1 is SGHVS and CDR2 is FQNEAQ in the germline V gene. The CDR3 runs to 14 residues. Trimming cost V 5 bases and J 1 base; bases outside gene matches: 5. The CDR3 is CASSPRGQSYEQYF. The CDR3 DNA follows: TGTGCCAGCAGCCCTCGGGGACAGTCCTACGAGCAGTACTTC.

Here the CDR3 DNA reads TGTGCCAGCAGCGATGACAGGGGGGGCACTGAAGCTTTCTTT. This encodes CASSDDRGGTEAFF. J is TRBJ1-1 and V is TRBV2; 9 nucleotides line up with TRBD1. CDR1 SNHLY and CDR2 FYNNEI come from the germline V gene. The CDR3 runs to 14 residues. With V trimmed by 6 bases and J by 4 bases, 6 bases remained unmatched.